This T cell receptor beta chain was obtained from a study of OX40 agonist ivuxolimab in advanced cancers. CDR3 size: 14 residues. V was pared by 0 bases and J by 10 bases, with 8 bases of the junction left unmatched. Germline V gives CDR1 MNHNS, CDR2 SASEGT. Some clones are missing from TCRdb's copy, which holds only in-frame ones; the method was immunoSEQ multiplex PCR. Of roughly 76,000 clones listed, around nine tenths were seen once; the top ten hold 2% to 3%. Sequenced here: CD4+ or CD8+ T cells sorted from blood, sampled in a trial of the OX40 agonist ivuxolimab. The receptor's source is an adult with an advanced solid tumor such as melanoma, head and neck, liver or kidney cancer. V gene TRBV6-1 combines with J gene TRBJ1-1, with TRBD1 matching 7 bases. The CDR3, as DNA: TGTGCCAGCAGTGAAGCCACAGGGGTTCTATTAGCTTTCTTT. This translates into CASSEATGVLLAFF.